This TCR beta chain was recorded in a study of blood T cell repertoires in COVID-19 (dated by TCRdb to 2020 to 2021). Study-wide context: Collaborator samples came from the United States, Italy and Spain and covered acute and convalescent phases of COVID-19. The dataset comprised deeply sampled blood TCRbeta repertoires from subjects exposed to, actively infected with, or recovered from COVID-19. The samples were drawn from the first 160 participants of the ongoing ImmuneRACE study and from under 1,500 subjects provided by 6 global collaborators. The repertoires were made available in a free public database intended to serve as a resource for research on the immune response to SARS-CoV-2. A de-identified subject ID, COVID-19 status, age in years and sex were almost always included in the sample metadata. HLA class I and class II types, where available, came from metadata supplied by the sample provider rather than from assay-based typing. The prospective study material was composed of cDNA or gDNA derived from T cells, B-cell-depleted T cells, or PBMCs. Beyond this particular receptor, the publication reports: The amount of clinical and demographic metadata varied by source and participant and was provided uncurated.

The CDR3 goes from the cysteine to the phenylalanine over 16 residues. Solely the CDR3 DNA is kept, with 48 bases framed from the first base. Looking up the germline V gene yields CDR1 SGHTA and CDR2 FQGNSA. The junction shows trimming of 5 bases on V and 4 bases on J, plus 17 bases between the germline ends. The immunoSEQ Assay, a bias-controlled multiplex PCR, was used to amplify TCRbeta CDR3 regions from genomic DNA. For the original study's pipeline: The number of nucleated cells in each sample was estimated by amplification of reference gene primers within the assay. To quantify the absolute abundance of each unique TCRbeta CDR3 rearrangement, sequence reads were collapsed and filtered. For each sample, productive Simpson clonality was calculated as the square root of Simpson's diversity index across productive rearrangements. The source is immuneACCESS, and TCRdb retained only in-frame sequences with V and J called. Part of the clones is not carried over; for the studies checked, unresolved V genes explain less than half of this, and the remainder is unexplained. V and J calls and clone size are given by that table; D and trimming were obtained from the DNA. The sample records over 150,000 clones, roughly 86% of which are singletons. The biggest ten clones account for less than 3% of the sample.

One collaborating source in Seattle enrolled patients during active infection and followed them longitudinally through the course of disease. Each collaborating institution followed its own protocols to collect whole blood in K2EDTA tubes. For TCRbeta analysis, collaborators shipped samples in one of three forms: frozen whole blood, isolated PBMCs, or DNA extracted from either of those sample types. Details on this clone: Its antigen is not yet known. Base qualities are not at hand, and no much larger clone is one base apart.

This sequence uses TRBV7-2 and TRBJ2-2; matching of 7 bases hints at TRBD2 as the D gene. Sequenced material: peripheral blood. The sequence came from a woman aged 80 or older with COVID-19, enrolled during active disease. CDR3 loop: CASSPGGQGSTGELFF. The DNA sequence is TGTGCCAGCAGCCCCGGGGGGCAGGGGAGCACCGGGGAGCTGTTTTTT.